Following are 20 T cell receptor beta chains from one sample sequenced in a study of post-analysis software for immune sequencing data. Their specific antigens are unknown. Incorporated into the TCR beta cDNA libraries were unique molecular identifiers, which served to reduce PCR and sequencing biases. TCRdb re-analysed the PCR reads in MiXCR, keeping a single row per CDR3 protein. This repertoire shows more than 450,000 distinct CDR3 sequences, around 44% found once; its top ten account for over 1.5%. Whole-study results and caveats: Relative to controls, patients had roughly five TRBV segments at higher frequency, with TRBV5-6, TRBV5-1 and TRBV20-1 among these.

Input material: blood. These receptors were taken from a girl under 18 with multiple sclerosis.

The CDR3 sequence: CASSPQPRNEKLFF. The CDR3 nucleotides are TGTGCCAGCAGCCCCCAGCCCCGTAATGAAAAACTGTTTTTT. The rearrangement joins TRBV9 to TRBJ1-4; D remains unclear. V was trimmed by 4 bases and J by 4 bases, leaving 11 bases between them. The germline gives CDR1 SGDLS, CDR2 YYNGEE. CDR3 length: 14 amino acids.

In its sample, this clonotype was seen a few times. This chain joins TRBV12-3 or TRBV12-4 and TRBJ2-4; a weak D match, TRBD2 (5 bases). V was clipped by 3 bases and J by 2 bases, with 11 bases between them. The CDR3 is made up of 15 amino acids. The CDR3 loop is CASSFVGESKNIQYF. CDR3 nucleotide sequence: TGTGCCAGCAGTTTTGTCGGGGAATCCAAAAACATTCAGTACTTC.

The chain carries TRBV10-3 and TRBJ1-1; TRBD1 aligns across 7 bases. J gave up 1 base and V 0 bases, and 5 bases lay outside the gene matches. This CDR3 is 16 amino acids long. Germline CDR1 and CDR2: ENHRY and SYGVKD. CDR3 coding DNA: TGTGCCATCAGTGAGTCGGGGACAGCAAGGAACACTGAAGCTTTCTTT. Translated: CAISESGTARNTEAFF.

The table lists this clonotype with a few counts. CDR3 protein: CASSPSQLAPLHF. CDR3 DNA sequence: TGTGCCAGCAGCCCCAGTCAGTTGGCACCCCTCCACTTT. The rearrangement joins TRBV7-2 to TRBJ1-6; D gene unclear. CDR1 SGHTA and CDR2 FQGNSA come from the germline V gene. This CDR3 has 13 amino acids. The ends were cut back, 5 bases at V and 11 bases at J, with 13 bases in the middle.

The genes are TRBV20-1 and TRBJ1-2, with 7 bases lining up with TRBD1. V lost 6 bases and J lost 2; bases outside the gene matches: 6. CDR3 size: 13 residues. Germline V lookup: CDR1 DFQATT, CDR2 SNEGSKA (reference sequence). The CDR3 is CSAIDRENYGYTF. CDR3 nucleotide sequence: TGCAGTGCCATTGACAGGGAGAACTATGGCTACACCTTC.

A single count supports this clonotype. The V call is TRBV20-1, the J call TRBJ2-1; 8 bases are a match to TRBD1. The trim removed 1 base at V and 3 bases at J, leaving 5 bases unmatched. Germline V CDR1 and CDR2: DFQATT, SNEGSKA (reference sequence). The CDR3 has 15 residues. The CDR3 sequence: CSARAGQESYNEQFF. The CDR3 DNA reads as TGCAGTGCTAGAGCGGGACAGGAAAGCTACAATGAGCAGTTCTTC.

This CDR3 is CASKEQKHSPLHF. CDR3 nucleotides: TGTGCCAGCAAGGAACAGAAGCATTCACCCCTCCACTTT. The chain uses TRBV27 and TRBJ1-6; the D is unclear. Germline CDR1 reads MNHEY; CDR2 reads SMNVEV (reference sequence). The V and J ends lost 7 bases and 8 bases respectively, with 12 bases between them. The CDR3 spans 13 residues.

The J gene is TRBJ2-3, the V gene TRBV20-1, with TRBD2 identical over 11 bases. V shed 6 bases, J shed 4 bases, and the junction held 9 bases outside the gene matches. This CDR3 is 15 amino acids long. Germline loops: CDR1 DFQATT, CDR2 SNEGSKA (reference sequence). The CDR3 sequence is CSAPASGGISDTQYF. CDR3 DNA sequence: TGCAGTGCGCCCGCTAGCGGGGGGATCTCAGATACGCAGTATTTT.

V gene TRBV6-5 combines with J gene TRBJ1-2; D is unresolved. V was cut by 7 bases and J by 4 bases, with 13 bases left in between. The CDR3 extends over 13 amino acids. Germline loops: CDR1 MNHEY, CDR2 SVGAGI. The CDR3 DNA follows: TGTGCCAGCACCGCCGTGGAGGCCTATGGCTACACCTTC. Its translation is CASTAVEAYGYTF.

The chain carries TRBV9 and TRBJ2-5; the D gene could be TRBD1 or TRBD2 (6 bases each). V lost 0 bases and J 2 bases, leaving 14 bases between the germline ends. Germline V gene lookup returns CDR1 SGDLS and CDR2 YYNGEE. This CDR3 contains 16 residues. This CDR3 reads CASSVGGGTLQETQYF. The CDR3 DNA sequence: TGTGCCAGCAGCGTAGGAGGGGGGACACTTCAAGAGACCCAGTACTTC.

The chain is built from TRBV25-1 and TRBJ2-7; D assignment may be TRBD1 or TRBD2 (6 bases each). V was shortened by 2 bases and J by 2 bases, with 16 bases between the two germline ends. Germline V gene sequence: CDR1 MGHDK, CDR2 SYGVNS. CDR3 size: 16 residues. The DNA for the CDR3 is TGTGCCAGCAGTGAAAGCCGGGGGACAAAAACCTACGAGCAGTACTTC. This sequence encodes CASSESRGTKTYEQYF.

This clonotype has only a few counts. The chain joins TRBV6-5 to TRBJ1-6; 9 positions agree with TRBD1. V lost 2 bases to trimming and J lost 6 bases; unmatched junction nucleotides: 2. Per germline, CDR1 MNHEY and CDR2 SVGAGI. The CDR3 extends over 15 amino acids. CDR3 sequence reads: CASSYQGQGNSPLHF. The CDR3 DNA follows: TGTGCCAGCAGTTACCAGGGACAGGGTAATTCACCCCTCCACTTT.

This clonotype was observed a few times. The J gene is TRBJ2-7, the V gene TRBV12-3 or TRBV12-4; D might be TRBD2 (7 bases). The J call is uncertain, as TRBJ2-5 better fits the DNA end. The CDR3 is made up of 17 amino acids. The CDR3 spells CASILRWGGQVAETQYF. CDR3 nucleotides: TGTGCCAGCATCCTCCGGTGGGGGGGGCAAGTCGCGGAGACCCAGTACTTC.

The chain carries TRBV5-1 and TRBJ1-1, with D hard to call. Germline V gene data show CDR1 as SGHRS and CDR2 as YFSETQ. Deletions cut 1 base from V and 7 bases from J, with 11 bases between. The CDR3 extends over 13 amino acids. This CDR3 reads CASSLLTGDEAFF. CDR3 DNA: TGCGCCAGCAGCTTGCTCACCGGGGATGAAGCTTTCTTT.

V gene TRBV6-4 combines with J gene TRBJ2-3; 7 nucleotides align to TRBD2. From germline, CDR1 is MRHNA and CDR2 SNTAGT. The J segment lost 8 bases and the V segment lost 2 bases, leaving 13 bases of the junction unmatched. The length of the CDR3 is 16 residues. The CDR3 loop is CASSDGNGGMSGTQYF. As DNA, the CDR3 is TGTGCCAGCAGTGACGGGAACGGGGGGATGTCGGGTACGCAGTATTTT.

The chain uses TRBV10-3 and TRBJ1-2; a possible D gene is TRBD1 (5 bases). Germline CDR1 is ENHRY and CDR2 is SYGVKD. The V end lost 6 bases, the J end lost 3 bases, and 14 bases lay between the germline ends. The CDR3 sequence is 14 residues long. The CDR3 DNA reads TGTGCCATCAGAGCCGGGACGGCTGACTATGGCTACACCTTC. Translated, it gives CAIRAGTADYGYTF.

This clonotype was observed a few times. The J gene is TRBJ2-7, the V gene TRBV6-1, with D perhaps matching TRBD2 (6 bases). The V end lost 8 bases, the J end lost 0 bases, and 17 bases lay between the germline ends. The germline V gene encodes CDR1 MNHNS and CDR2 SASEGT. This CDR3 comprises 15 residues. In DNA, the CDR3 is TGTGCCAGCCGGAGGGCGGGGATTAGCTCCTACGAGCAGTACTTC. Translating it yields CASRRAGISSYEQYF.

The chain links TRBV11-2 to TRBJ1-5; no reliable D call. The CDR3 contains 17 residues. Trimming cost V 1 base and J 0 bases, with 13 bases left between them. Germline lookup yields CDR1 SGHAT and CDR2 FQNNGV. The CDR3 nucleotides are TGTGCCAGCAGCTTAGGAGGTTCAGTTTATAGCAATCAGCCCCAGCATTTT. Protein product: CASSLGGSVYSNQPQHF. The complete variable domain, with remaining parts taken from reference TRBV11-2 and TRBJ1-5, reads EAGVAQSPRYKIIEKRQSVAFWCNPISGHATLYWYQQILGQGPKLLIQFQNNGVVDDSQLPKDRFSAERLKGVDSTLKIQPAKLEDSAVYLCASSLGGSVYSNQPQHFGDGTRLSIL.

This clonotype was counted only a few times. The chain uses TRBV20-1 and TRBJ2-5; 12 nucleotides match TRBD2. V shed 3 bases and J 4 bases; nucleotides not matched to a gene: 12. Germline V gives CDR1 DFQATT, CDR2 SNEGSKA (reference sequence). The CDR3 runs to 17 residues. The CDR3 here is CSARVPWTSGVRETQYF. CDR3 bases: TGCAGTGCTAGGGTTCCTTGGACTAGCGGGGTTCGAGAGACCCAGTACTTC.

The rearrangement joins TRBV12-3 or TRBV12-4 to TRBJ2-4; 10 positions agree with TRBD1. V trimming: 5 bases; J trimming: 13 bases; junction bases outside the gene matches: 11. This CDR3 has 14 residues. CDR3 in DNA: TGTGCCAGCAGTGATCACGGGACAGGGGACGGGCAGTACTTC. Translated: CASSDHGTGDGQYF.